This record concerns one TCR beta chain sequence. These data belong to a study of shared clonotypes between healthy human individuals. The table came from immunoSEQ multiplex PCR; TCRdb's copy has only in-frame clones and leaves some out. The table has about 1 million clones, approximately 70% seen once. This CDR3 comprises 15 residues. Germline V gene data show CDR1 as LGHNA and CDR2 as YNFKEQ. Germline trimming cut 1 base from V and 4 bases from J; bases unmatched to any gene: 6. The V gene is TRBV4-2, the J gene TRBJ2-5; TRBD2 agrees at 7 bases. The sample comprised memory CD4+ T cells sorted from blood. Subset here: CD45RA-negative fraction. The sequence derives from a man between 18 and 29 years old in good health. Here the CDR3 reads CASSQVGGKGETQYF. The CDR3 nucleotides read TGTGCCAGCAGCCAAGTGGGGGGGAAAGGAGAGACCCAGTACTTC.